One TCR beta chain is described in this entry. Its antigen remains unknown. Here immunoSEQ multiplex PCR was the method, and the copy in TCRdb shows in-frame clones only, minus some. The sample carries 160,000 or so clones, 90% recorded once. The sample belongs to a study of T cell responses to AZD1222 COVID-19 vaccine. Germline V gene lookup returns CDR1 SGHTA and CDR2 FQGNSA. V shed 1 base and J shed 0 bases, with 10 bases lying between them. This CDR3 has 16 amino acids. Study-wide findings and caveats: Unmutated variant regions are reportedly targeted by nearly half of spike-specific TCRs. Among AZD1222 vaccinees, only six or seven were seropositive at baseline. Donors, mostly white British, included more females; clonal diversity was possibly underestimated. The study sampled repertoires only after the peak T cell response.

The material was peripheral blood, obtained 28 days after the second dose of the MenACWY control vaccine. The receptor was derived from an adult who received the MenACWY meningococcal vaccine as a control. This chain links TRBV7-2 with TRBJ1-5; D is unclear. CDR3 amino acids: CASSLVGGPSNQPQHF. The CDR3 nucleotides read TGTGCCAGCAGCTTAGTAGGTGGCCCTAGCAATCAGCCCCAGCATTTT.